This T cell receptor (beta chain) was recovered during a study of cytomegalovirus exposure and HLA in healthy donors. General study results and limits: Relative to equally common others, HLA-associated TCR beta chains showed greater clonal expansion in a later analysis. DRB1 had the most TCR associations and HLA-C the fewest, a later analysis found, with rates varying by HLA locus. Reported results showed that the classifier diagnosed cytomegalovirus status with high specificity and sensitivity.

While unrecorded immune exposures were likely, the donors were nominally healthy when sampled. This clone was observed once. Its matching antigen is unknown. Other nucleotide sequences from this sample produce the same CDR3. 60 Vbeta and 13 Jbeta primers were used in PCR. The table came from immunoSEQ multiplex PCR; TCRdb's copy has only in-frame clones and leaves some out. The table records about 94,000 clones, over 65% of them present only once. The germline V gene encodes CDR1 ENHRY and CDR2 SYGVKD. Trimming removed 0 bases from V and 1 base from J; junction bases left unmatched: 5. The CDR3 is made up of 16 amino acids.

This sequence was found in a young man in good health and CMV-seronegative. The chain couples TRBV10-3 to TRBJ2-7, with 8 bases aligning to TRBD1. Sequenced sample: PBMCs. The CDR3 region has the DNA TGTGCCATCAGTGAGTCGGGGACAGGAGGATCCTACGAGCAGTACTTC. This sequence encodes CAISESGTGGSYEQYF.